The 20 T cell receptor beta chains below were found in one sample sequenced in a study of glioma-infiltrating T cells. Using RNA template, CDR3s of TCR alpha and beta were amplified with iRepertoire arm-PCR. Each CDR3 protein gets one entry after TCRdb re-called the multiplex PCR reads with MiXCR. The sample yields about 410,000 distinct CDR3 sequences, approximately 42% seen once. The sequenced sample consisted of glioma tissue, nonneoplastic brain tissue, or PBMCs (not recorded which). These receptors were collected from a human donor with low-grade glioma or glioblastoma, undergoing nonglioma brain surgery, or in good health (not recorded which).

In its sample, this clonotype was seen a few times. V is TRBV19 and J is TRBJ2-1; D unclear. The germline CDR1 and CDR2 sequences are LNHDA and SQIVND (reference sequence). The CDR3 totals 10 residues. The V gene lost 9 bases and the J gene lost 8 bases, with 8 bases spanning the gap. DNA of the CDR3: TGTGCCAGCCTACTTTATGAGCAGTTCTTC. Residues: CASLLYEQFF.

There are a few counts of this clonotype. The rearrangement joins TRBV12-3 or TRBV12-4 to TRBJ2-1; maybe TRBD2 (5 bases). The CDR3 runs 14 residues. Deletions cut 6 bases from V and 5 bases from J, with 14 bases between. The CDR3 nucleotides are TGTGCCAGCAGCCACCTTATCGGGGACAATGAGCAGTTCTTC. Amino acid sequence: CASSHLIGDNEQFF.

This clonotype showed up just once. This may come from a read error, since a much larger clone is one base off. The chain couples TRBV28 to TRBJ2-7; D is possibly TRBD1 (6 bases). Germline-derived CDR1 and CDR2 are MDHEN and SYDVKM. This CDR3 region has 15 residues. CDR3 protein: CASSSRMRGSNEQLF. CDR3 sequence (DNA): TGTGCCAGCAGTAGCCGCATGAGGGGGTCCAATGAGCAGCTCTTC.

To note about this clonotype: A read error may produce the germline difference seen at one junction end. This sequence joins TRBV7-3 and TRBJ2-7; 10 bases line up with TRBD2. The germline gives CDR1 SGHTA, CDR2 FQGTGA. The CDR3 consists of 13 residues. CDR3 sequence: CASGLSSGSQQYF. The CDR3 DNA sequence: TGTGCCAGCGGCTTGTCTAGCGGGAGCCAGCAGTACTTC.

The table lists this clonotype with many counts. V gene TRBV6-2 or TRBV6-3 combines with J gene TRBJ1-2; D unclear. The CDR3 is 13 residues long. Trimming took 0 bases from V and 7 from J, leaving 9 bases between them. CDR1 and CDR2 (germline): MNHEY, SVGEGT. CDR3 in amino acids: CASSYSRVFGYTF. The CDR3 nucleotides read TGTGCCAGCAGTTACTCGAGAGTGTTTGGCTACACCTTC.

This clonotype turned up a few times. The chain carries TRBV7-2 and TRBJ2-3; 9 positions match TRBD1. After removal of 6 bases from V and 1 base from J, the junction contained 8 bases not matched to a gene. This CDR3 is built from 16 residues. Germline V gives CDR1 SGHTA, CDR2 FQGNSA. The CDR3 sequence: CASRIGQGLGTDTQYF. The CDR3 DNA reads TGTGCCAGCAGAATCGGACAGGGGTTGGGCACAGATACGCAGTATTTT.

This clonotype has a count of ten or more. CDR3 in amino acids: CASRVSTDTQYF. The CDR3 coding sequence is TGTGCCAGCAGGGTATCCACAGATACGCAGTATTTT. V usage is TRBV28 and J usage is TRBJ2-3; D gene ambiguous. The germline CDR1 and CDR2 sequences are MDHEN and SYDVKM. The germline V and J ends were trimmed by 6 bases and 2 bases, with 6 bases remaining between them. The CDR3 spans 12 residues.

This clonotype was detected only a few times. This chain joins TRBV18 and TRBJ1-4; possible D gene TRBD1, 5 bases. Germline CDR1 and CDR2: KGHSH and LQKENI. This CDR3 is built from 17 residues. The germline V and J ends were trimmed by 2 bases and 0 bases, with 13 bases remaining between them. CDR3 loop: CASSPKTGASTNEKLFF. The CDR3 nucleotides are TGTGCCAGCTCACCAAAAACAGGAGCATCAACTAATGAAAAACTGTTTTTT.

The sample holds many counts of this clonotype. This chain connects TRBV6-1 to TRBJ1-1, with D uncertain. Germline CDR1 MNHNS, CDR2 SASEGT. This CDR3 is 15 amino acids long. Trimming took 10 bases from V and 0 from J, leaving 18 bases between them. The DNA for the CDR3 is TGTGCCACTGTTCGGAGAGGGCGGATGAACACTGAAGCTTTCTTT. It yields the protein CATVRRGRMNTEAFF.

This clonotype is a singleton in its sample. CDR3 in DNA: TGTGCCAGAATAGGACCCCGGGGGAACACTGAAGCTTTCTTT. Encoded protein: CARIGPRGNTEAFF. V is TRBV6-1 and J is TRBJ1-1; unclear D gene. Germline CDR1 MNHNS, CDR2 SASEGT. The CDR3 has 14 amino acids. V dropped 9 bases and J dropped 1 base, with 15 bases sitting between them.

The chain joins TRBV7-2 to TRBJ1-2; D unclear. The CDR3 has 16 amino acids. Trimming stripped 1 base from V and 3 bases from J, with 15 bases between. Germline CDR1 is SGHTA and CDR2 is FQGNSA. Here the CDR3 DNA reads TGTGCCAGCAGCTTAGAACCTTATCTCCCAGACTATGGCTACACCTTC. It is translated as CASSLEPYLPDYGYTF.

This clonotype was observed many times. CDR3 protein: CASAWGLVGGEQYF. In DNA, the CDR3 is TGTGCCAGCGCCTGGGGACTAGTCGGGGGCGAGCAGTACTTC. The V and J genes are TRBV3-1 and TRBJ2-7; 8 bases match TRBD2. The CDR3 spans 14 residues. Germline CDR1 and CDR2: LGHDT and YNNKEL (reference sequence). With V trimmed by 8 bases and J by 6 bases, 12 bases remained unmatched.

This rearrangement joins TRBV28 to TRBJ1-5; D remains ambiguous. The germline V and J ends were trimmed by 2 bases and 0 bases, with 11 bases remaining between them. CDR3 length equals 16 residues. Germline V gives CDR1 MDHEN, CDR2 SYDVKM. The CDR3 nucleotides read TGTGCCAGCAGTTTAACGGGGTTCTTTAGCAATCAGCCCCAGCATTTT. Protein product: CASSLTGFFSNQPQHF.

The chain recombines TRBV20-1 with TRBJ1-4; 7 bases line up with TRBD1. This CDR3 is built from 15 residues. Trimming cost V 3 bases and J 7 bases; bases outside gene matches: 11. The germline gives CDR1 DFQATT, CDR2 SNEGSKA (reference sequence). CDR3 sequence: CSAREEGAIAEKLFF. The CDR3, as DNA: TGCAGTGCTAGGGAAGAGGGGGCCATCGCTGAAAAACTGTTTTTT.

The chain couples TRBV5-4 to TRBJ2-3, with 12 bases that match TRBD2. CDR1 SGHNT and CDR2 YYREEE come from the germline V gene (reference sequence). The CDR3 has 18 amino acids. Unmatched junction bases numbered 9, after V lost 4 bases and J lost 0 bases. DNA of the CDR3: TGTGCCAGCAGCACCGGACTAGCGGGACAAGCTAGCACAGATACGCAGTATTTT. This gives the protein CASSTGLAGQASTDTQYF.

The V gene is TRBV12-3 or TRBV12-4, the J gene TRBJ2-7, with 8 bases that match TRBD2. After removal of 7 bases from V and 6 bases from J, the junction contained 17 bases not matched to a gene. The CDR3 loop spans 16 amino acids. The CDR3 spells CASIGASEREWGEQYF. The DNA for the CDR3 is TGTGCCAGCATTGGGGCCTCCGAGCGGGAGTGGGGCGAGCAGTACTTC.

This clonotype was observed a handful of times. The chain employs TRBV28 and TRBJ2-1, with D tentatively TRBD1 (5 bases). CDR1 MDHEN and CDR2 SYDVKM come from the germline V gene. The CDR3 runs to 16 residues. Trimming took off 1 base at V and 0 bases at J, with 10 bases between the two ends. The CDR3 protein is CASSLFGRGSYNEQFF. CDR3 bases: TGTGCCAGCAGTTTATTTGGTAGGGGCTCCTACAATGAGCAGTTCTTC.

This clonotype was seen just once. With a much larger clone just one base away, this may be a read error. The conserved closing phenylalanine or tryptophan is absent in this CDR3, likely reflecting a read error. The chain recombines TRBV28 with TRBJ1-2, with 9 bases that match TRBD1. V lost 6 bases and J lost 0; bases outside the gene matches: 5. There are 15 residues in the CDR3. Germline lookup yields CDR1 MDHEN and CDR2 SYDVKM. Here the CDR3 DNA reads TGTGCCAGCAGCTCCGGACAGGGGACTAACTATGGCTACACCTTA. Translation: CASSSGQGTNYGYTL.

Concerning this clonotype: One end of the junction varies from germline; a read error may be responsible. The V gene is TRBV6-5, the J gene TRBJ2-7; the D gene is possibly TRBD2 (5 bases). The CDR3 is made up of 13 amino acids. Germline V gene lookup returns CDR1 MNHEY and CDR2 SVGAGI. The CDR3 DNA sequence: TGTGCCAACAGTCGGAGCGGTTACTACGAGCAGTACTTC. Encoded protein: CANSRSGYYEQYF.

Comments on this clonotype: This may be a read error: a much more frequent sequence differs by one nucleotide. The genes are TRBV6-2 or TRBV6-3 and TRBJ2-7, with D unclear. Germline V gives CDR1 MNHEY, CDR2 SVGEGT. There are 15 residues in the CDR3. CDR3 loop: CASSYRPDYSYEQHF. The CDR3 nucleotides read TGTGCCAGCAGTTACCGCCCGGATTATTCCTACGAGCAGCACTTC.